The present TCR beta chain was sequenced within a study of blood T cell repertoires in COVID-19. CDR3 length: 14 amino acids. Trimming pared 1 base from V and 10 bases from J, leaving 11 bases between. Germline V lookup: CDR1 LNHDA, CDR2 SQIVND (reference sequence). The protocol was immunoSEQ multiplex PCR, while the TCRdb copy is restricted to in-frame clones and leaves out a portion. The top ten hold about a quarter of the sample, which has 150,000 or so clones, roughly nine tenths seen once. The receptor comes from a man aged 55 to 70 with acute or convalescent COVID-19. The rearrangement uses TRBV19 and TRBJ1-6; no clear D. The sample comprised peripheral blood. The CDR3 DNA reads as TGTGCCAGTAGTATAGCCGGGAATGGATCACCCCTCCACTTT. Translation: CASSIAGNGSPLHF.